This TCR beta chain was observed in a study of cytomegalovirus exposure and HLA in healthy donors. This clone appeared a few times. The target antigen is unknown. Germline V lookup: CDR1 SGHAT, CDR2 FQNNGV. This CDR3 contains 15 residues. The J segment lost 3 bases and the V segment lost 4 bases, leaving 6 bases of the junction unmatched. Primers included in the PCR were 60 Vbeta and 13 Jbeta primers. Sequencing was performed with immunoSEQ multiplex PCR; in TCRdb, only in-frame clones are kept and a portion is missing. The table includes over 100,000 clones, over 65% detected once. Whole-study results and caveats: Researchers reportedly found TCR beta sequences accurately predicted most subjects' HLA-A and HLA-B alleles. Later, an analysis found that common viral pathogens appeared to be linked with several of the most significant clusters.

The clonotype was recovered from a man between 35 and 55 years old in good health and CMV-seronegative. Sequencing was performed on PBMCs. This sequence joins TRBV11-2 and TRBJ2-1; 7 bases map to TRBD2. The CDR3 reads CASSSGGSFYNEQFF. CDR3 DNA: TGTGCCAGCAGCTCAGGCGGGAGTTTCTACAATGAGCAGTTCTTC.